This TCR beta chain was sequenced during a study of long-term antiretroviral therapy in people with HIV. Running of the v3.0 immunoSEQ assay took place at survey level. The assay was immunoSEQ multiplex PCR, and TCRdb's table has in-frame clones only and misses some. The sample carries almost 35,000 clones, 85% to 95% recorded once. CDR1 and CDR2 from the germline V gene are SNHLY and FYNNEI. The CDR3 contains 14 residues. The germline V and J ends were trimmed by 8 bases and 9 bases, with 20 bases remaining between them. A single count supports this clone. The target antigen is unknown. Study-wide results and limits: The study lacked data on ART adherence, viral resistance or therapy changes.

United States facilities provided treatment to all participants with HIV. This receptor was taken from a woman between 50 and 59 years old with HIV. The sample consisted of unsorted PBMCs, taken approximately 5 years after starting antiretroviral therapy. This chain links TRBV2 with TRBJ2-1; TRBD2 might be the D (7 bases). CDR3 DNA sequence: TGTGCCAGCCGGGCAGTGGGGGGGCCAGGTGAGCAGTTCTTC. Its translation is CASRAVGGPGEQFF.